These 4 T cell receptor beta chains share one sample of origin, sequenced in a study of graft-versus-host responses after intestinal transplantation. Which antigens these TCRs recognize remains unknown. Measured with immunoSEQ multiplex PCR; TCRdb has only the in-frame clones, and not every one. The sample carries some 80,000 clones, 80% to 95% recorded once. Sequenced material: unstimulated CD8+ T cells sorted from spleen or lymph node cells, taken before transplant. These receptors were collected from a human donor who was the organ donor for an intestinal transplant.

The J gene is TRBJ1-1, the V gene TRBV7-9; D is possibly TRBD1 (5 bases). This CDR3 is 13 amino acids long. Germline assignment: CDR1 SEHNR and CDR2 FQNEAQ (reference sequence). The ends were cut back, 4 bases at V and 0 bases at J, with 6 bases in the middle. The CDR3 region is CASSWGLNTEAFF. DNA for the CDR3: TGTGCCAGCAGCTGGGGACTGAACACTGAAGCTTTCTTT.

This clone was detected only once. The rearrangement uses TRBV9 and TRBJ2-1; 7 bases agree with TRBD2. V was clipped by 4 bases and J by 0 bases; unmatched bases: 4. The germline CDR1 and CDR2 sequences are SGDLS and YYNGEE. The CDR3 covers 15 residues. The CDR3 loop is CASSPGGSSYNEQFF. For the CDR3, the DNA is TGTGCCAGCAGCCCCGGCGGGAGCTCCTACAATGAGCAGTTCTTC.

This clone showed up just once. The chain combines TRBV19 with TRBJ2-2; 9 positions agree with TRBD2. CDR3 length equals 18 residues. The V and J ends lost 7 bases and 0 bases, in that order; junction bases with no gene match: 12. CDR1 is LNHDA, CDR2 SQIVND, per germline (reference sequence). CDR3: CASTRRGGRAANTGELFF. CDR3 nucleotide sequence: TGTGCCAGTACCAGGCGGGGGGGTCGAGCAGCGAACACCGGGGAGCTGTTTTTT.

CDR3 nucleotides: TGTGCCAGCAGTGAAGTGGGACTAGCGGGAGGGCACGATGAGCAGTTCTTC. The encoded protein is CASSEVGLAGGHDEQFF. The chain links TRBV2 to TRBJ2-1; 16 bases fit TRBD2. Germline-derived CDR1 and CDR2 are SNHLY and FYNNEI. Losses at the gene ends were 1 base for V and 8 bases for J; bases not matched to a gene: 5. The CDR3 spans 17 residues.